This T cell receptor beta chain was found in a study of blood T cell repertoires in COVID-19. Looking at the study overall: Acute and convalescent COVID-19 samples came from the United States, Italy and Spain.

This CDR3 region has 17 residues. From germline, CDR1 is SQVTM and CDR2 ANQGSEA. V lost 7 bases and J lost 0; bases outside the gene matches: 14. TCRdb keeps only in-frame clones here, not all; method: immunoSEQ multiplex PCR. The repertoire holds 250,000 or so clones, with about 80% as singletons. This clone was seen once. The clonotype was recovered from a man older than 75 with acute or convalescent COVID-19. The specimen was peripheral blood. The V call is TRBV29-1, the J call TRBJ2-1; 8 bases are shared with TRBD1. For the CDR3, the DNA is TGCAGCGGCAAACCCACCACAGGGGGTAGCTCCTACAATGAGCAGTTCTTC. Translation gives CSGKPTTGGSSYNEQFF.